A selection of T cell receptor beta chains follows, all from one sample in a study of blood T cells in healthy people across ages. MiXCR, run by TCRdb on the 5' RACE reads, gives a single entry per CDR3 protein. The profile shows 550,000 to 650,000 distinct CDR3 sequences, 25% to 35% of them singletons. The data also belong to a second study, concerning T cells of mothers and their children.

Sequenced sample: blood. These receptors were taken from a boy aged 2 to 10 in good health. CDR3s include the opening cysteine and the closing phenylalanine or tryptophan. The order of the fields is clone size, D gene, V gene, J gene, CDR3 DNA, CDR3 protein. A D gene is named only where the DNA matches it firmly. The size field is filled for only some rows; it gives once, few, many or a size class.

many	NA	TRBV29-1	TRBJ2-6	TGCAGCGTTGAGAACTCTGGGGCCAACGTCCTGACTTTC	CSVENSGANVLTF
NA	NA	TRBV10-3	TRBJ2-5	TGTGCCATCAGAAAAGACGGGACCCTATTCCAGTACTTC	CAIRKDGTLFQYF
few	TRBD2	TRBV29-1	TRBJ2-5	TGCAGCGTTGAGGCAGCGGGAAGGCAAGAGACCCAGTACTTC	CSVEAAGRQETQYF
NA	NA	TRBV12-3/TRBV12-4	TRBJ2-7	TGTGCCAGCAGTCCCGTTCCAGTGGGAGAGCAGTACTTC	CASSPVPVGEQYF
NA	NA	TRBV30	TRBJ1-4	TGTGCCTGGACTAACGGGCCCTATGAAAAACTGTTTTTT	CAWTNGPYEKLFF
few	NA	TRBV9	TRBJ2-5	TGTGCCAGCAGCGTCGACTCCTCAGGAACCCAGTACTTC	CASSVDSSGTQYF
NA	NA	TRBV12-3/TRBV12-4	TRBJ2-5	TGTGCCAGCAGTTTAGCGTCAGGGGCCCCTCAAGAGACCCAGTACTTC	CASSLASGAPQETQYF
few	TRBD1	TRBV7-9	TRBJ1-1	TGTGCCAGCATCCCGACAGGGCGGGCCACTGAAGCTTTCTTT	CASIPTGRATEAFF
NA	NA	TRBV5-1	TRBJ2-5	TGCGCCAGCAGCTTGATGGGCGGGGTGGAGACCCAGTACTTC	CASSLMGGVETQYF
NA	NA	TRBV27	TRBJ1-1	TGTGCCACCCTAAAGGGGGTCAGTGGGAAAGCTTTCTTT	CATLKGVSGKAFF
NA	NA	TRBV12-3/TRBV12-4	TRBJ1-6	TGTGCCAGCAGTTTAGCGCGGGGGAAAAATTCACCCCTCCACTTT	CASSLARGKNSPLHF
NA	NA	TRBV9	TRBJ2-3	TGTGCCAGCAGCGGTAGCCCAAGCACAGATACGCAGTATTTT	CASSGSPSTDTQYF
NA	NA	TRBV7-2	TRBJ2-2	TGTGCCAGCAGCTTAGCGTGGGAGAATACCGGGGAGCTGTTTTTT	CASSLAWENTGELFF
NA	NA	TRBV7-3	TRBJ2-1	TGTGCCAGCAGCTCAGGGTCGCACTACAATGAGCAGTTCTTC	CASSSGSHYNEQFF
few	TRBD1	TRBV24-1	TRBJ2-2	TGTGCCACCAGTGAGGCGGGACAGGAGAGGTCCGGGGAGCTGTTTTTT	CATSEAGQERSGELFF
few	TRBD2	TRBV7-2	TRBJ2-7	TGTGCCAGCAGCTCGGGGCGGCTAGCGGTAAGCTCCTACGAGCAGTACTTC	CASSSGRLAVSSYEQYF
NA	NA	TRBV3-1	TRBJ1-1	TGTGCCAGCAGCCGGCGCGGGCCCATAAGCACTGAAGCTTTCTTT	CASSRRGPISTEAFF
few	TRBD2	TRBV7-8	TRBJ2-7	TGTGCCAGCAGCTTAAGGGCTAGCGGGAGCTACGAGCAGTACTTC	CASSLRASGSYEQYF
NA	NA	TRBV20-1	TRBJ2-4	TGCAGTGCTAGATCGGGTGAGAACATTCAGTACTTC	CSARSGENIQYF
NA	NA	TRBV6-2/TRBV6-3	TRBJ2-7	TGTGCCAGCAGTTACTTCTTGCAGGGAAACTACGAGCAGTACTTC	CASSYFLQGNYEQYF
few	TRBD1	TRBV20-1	TRBJ2-5	TGCAGTGTCCCGGACAGGGTAGAGACCCAGTACTTC	CSVPDRVETQYF
NA	NA	TRBV12-3/TRBV12-4	TRBJ1-2	TGTGCCAGCAGTTTAGGAGAAGTAAACTATGGCTACACCTTC	CASSLGEVNYGYTF
NA	NA	TRBV9	TRBJ2-1	TGTGCCAGCAGCCCCAGTATTGAGCAGTTCTTC	CASSPSIEQFF
NA	NA	TRBV4-3	TRBJ2-2	TGCGCCAGCAGCCAAGAGTGGCCAGCAGAAGACACCGGGGAGCTGTTTTTT	CASSQEWPAEDTGELFF
few	NA	TRBV6-6	TRBJ1-1	TGTGCCAGCAACCACGAGGCAGCTGAAGCTTTCTTT	CASNHEAAEAFF
NA	TRBD2	TRBV10-3	TRBJ2-5	TGTGCCATCAGTGAACTAGCGACGAAAGAGACCCAGTACTTC	CAISELATKETQYF